Presented here are 5 T cell receptor beta chains from one specimen sequenced in a study of CD8+ T cells in alopecia areata. Isolated RNA was reverse transcribed into cDNA used as the sequencing template. Assay used: immunoSEQ multiplex PCR; TCRdb lists only in-frame clones, some missing. The sample gives over 100,000 clones, about 60% of which show up once; 9% to 15% is in the top ten. Treatment denoted: oral pan-JAK inhibitor, 5-10 mg twice daily. The material sequenced was CD8+ T cells sorted from blood, taken at week 24, from a patient treated with tofacitinib. The receptors shown here come from a human donor with alopecia areata.

V usage is TRBV9 and J usage is TRBJ1-2, with a possible D match to TRBD1 (5 bases). The CDR3 is 14 amino acids. V lost 2 bases and J lost 4, with 12 bases in between. The germline V gene encodes CDR1 SGDLS and CDR2 YYNGEE. The DNA for the CDR3 is TGTGCCAGCAGCGTTGGGGGAGAAGGCTATGGCTACACCTTC. It yields the protein CASSVGGEGYGYTF.

The gene calls are TRBV29-1 and TRBJ1-2, with TRBD1 matching 12 bases. V lost 4 bases and J lost 8; bases outside the gene matches: 5. Germline-derived CDR1 and CDR2 are SQVTM and ANQGSEA. This CDR3 region has 13 residues. The CDR3 DNA sequence: TGCAGCGTTGCGGGGGACAGGGGGCGCGGCTACACCTTC. It specifies CSVAGDRGRGYTF.

J is TRBJ1-1 and V is TRBV5-5; D not resolved. V lost 5 bases and J 0 bases, leaving 11 bases between the germline ends. The CDR3 is 14 residues long. CDR1 and CDR2 (germline): SGHKS, YYEKEE (reference sequence). The CDR3 reads CASSLGPLNTEAFF. The CDR3 DNA reads TGTGCCAGCAGTTTAGGTCCACTGAACACTGAAGCTTTCTTT.

The genes are TRBV19 and TRBJ1-1, with TRBD1 as a possible D gene (5 bases). CDR1 and CDR2 from the germline V gene are LNHDA and SQIVND (reference sequence). V dropped 9 bases and J dropped 5 bases, with 13 bases sitting between them. The CDR3 is 12 amino acids. Here the CDR3 DNA reads TGTGCCAGCACCATAGGGGAGACTGAAGCTTTCTTT. Amino acid sequence: CASTIGETEAFF.

The rearrangement joins TRBV12-5 to TRBJ1-1; D ambiguous. The germline V gene has CDR1 LGHNT and CDR2 FRNRAP. CDR3 length equals 12 residues. Trimming took 6 bases from V and 0 from J, leaving 5 bases between them. The chain's CDR3 is CASGPMNTEAFF. The CDR3 region has the DNA TGTGCTAGTGGGCCCATGAACACTGAAGCTTTCTTT. The full variable domain, its missing parts supplied by reference TRBV12-5 and TRBJ1-1, is DARVTQTPRHKVTEMGQEVTMRCQPILGHNTVFWYRQTMMQGLELLAYFRNRAPLDDSGMPKDRFSAEMPDATLATLKIQPSEPRDSAVYFCASGPMNTEAFFGQGTRLTVV.